The source of this T cell receptor beta chain is a study of somatic mutations in cytotoxic T cells in rheumatoid arthritis. Looking at the study overall: Right after diagnosis, and before any treatment had started, patient peripheral blood (around 28 ml EDTA) was drawn. Study results and limitations: The study found CD8+ clonality increased with age in rheumatoid arthritis patients, not healthy controls. It was found that CD8+ T-cell clonality in rheumatoid arthritis patients did not differ significantly from that in age-matched healthy controls.

Note on this clone: Antigen unknown.

In the source study's methods: Large patient CD8+ clones, those above 1%, rarely matched published virus-specific TCRB sequences. Sequenced by immunoSEQ multiplex PCR; TCRdb stores in-frame clones only, minus some. V, J and clone size reflect that table, while D and trimming were determined from the DNA. The sample lists under 5,000 clones; approximately 80% were seen once. Germline values: CDR1 SGDLS, CDR2 YYNGEE. Trimming pared 0 bases from V and 3 bases from J, leaving 10 bases between. The CDR3 is 14 residues long. This TCR derives from a man aged 40-55 years with rheumatoid arthritis. The sequenced sample was CD8+ T cells sorted from blood, obtained at a follow-up visit. The rearrangement joins TRBV9 to TRBJ2-7; no clear D gene. CDR3: CASSVGLGLYEQYF. In nucleotides, the CDR3 is TGTGCCAGCAGCGTAGGACTTGGTCTCTACGAGCAGTACTTC.